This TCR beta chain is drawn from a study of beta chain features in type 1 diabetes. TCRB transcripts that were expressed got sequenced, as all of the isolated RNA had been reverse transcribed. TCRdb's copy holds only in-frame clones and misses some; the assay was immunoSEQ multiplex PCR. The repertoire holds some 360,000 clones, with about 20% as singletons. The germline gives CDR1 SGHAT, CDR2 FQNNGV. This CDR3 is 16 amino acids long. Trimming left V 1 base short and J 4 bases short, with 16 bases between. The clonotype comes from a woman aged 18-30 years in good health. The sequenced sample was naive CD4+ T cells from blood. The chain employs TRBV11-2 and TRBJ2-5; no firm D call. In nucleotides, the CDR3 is TGTGCCAGCAGCTTAGTGGTAGCCCAAGCCCCAGAGACCCAGTACTTC. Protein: CASSLVVAQAPETQYF.